Sequencing of this T cell receptor beta chain was carried out in a study of graft-versus-host responses after intestinal transplantation. A remark on this clone: Its specificity is not known.

Study-wide results and limits: Early post-transplant HvG declines tracked with peak circulating GvH clone levels.

Clones were sequenced by immunoSEQ multiplex PCR, and TCRdb holds only the in-frame ones, with some missing. The sample holds some 110,000 clones; just under 95% are singletons and the top ten take 0.95% to 1.5%. The sequenced sample was unstimulated CD8+ T cells sorted from spleen or lymph node cells, obtained before transplant. This TCR came from a human donor who was the organ donor for an intestinal transplant.

In DNA form, the CDR3 reads TGTGCCAGCAGTATCGTCGGGGCCGGGTTCAATCAGCCCCAGCATTTT. Its translation: CASSIVGAGFNQPQHF. The rearrangement links TRBV28 to TRBJ1-5, with D possibly TRBD1 on 5 matching bases. Germline CDR1 and CDR2: MDHEN and SYDVKM. The CDR3 consists of 16 residues. V was trimmed by 5 bases and J by 3 bases, leaving 17 bases between them.